This T cell receptor beta chain was sequenced in a study of patients and donors after allogeneic stem cell transplantation. This clonotype was detected ten times or more. TCRdb re-analysed the RT-PCR reads in MiXCR, keeping a single row per CDR3 protein. This table has 800,000 to 1,000,000 distinct CDR3 sequences, approximately 19% appearing once. Trimming took 2 bases from V and 5 from J, leaving 5 bases between them. Germline loops: CDR1 SGHRS, CDR2 YFSETQ. CDR3 length: 13 amino acids. This sequence originates from a human donor who was either an allogeneic HSCT recipient or a stem cell or donor lymphocyte infusion donor (not recorded which). It is not recorded whose cells these are; they may come from a transplant donor. This chain connects TRBV5-1 to TRBJ1-6; D gene uncertain. The sequenced sample was blood, either unsorted or a sorted T cell fraction (not recorded which). CDR3 bases: TGCGCCAGCAGCTTCGGGAATAATTCACCCCTCCACTTT. This sequence encodes CASSFGNNSPLHF.